This record concerns one T cell receptor beta chain sequence. Original processing methods: The authors estimated nucleated cell counts from reference gene primer amplification. The protocol was immunoSEQ multiplex PCR, while the TCRdb copy is restricted to in-frame clones and leaves out a portion. The DNA was the basis for D and trimming; V, J and clone size are from that table. The table records a few hundred thousand clones, roughly 80% of them present only once. This entry belongs to a study of blood T cell repertoires in COVID-19. On the study more broadly: COVID-19 samples from acute and convalescent phases originated in the United States, Italy and Spain. From T cells, B-cell-depleted T cells, or PBMCs came the material, which was cDNA or gDNA.

Per germline, CDR1 MRHNA and CDR2 SNTAGT. The CDR3 contains 16 residues. With 4 bases removed from V and 5 bases from J, the gap between germline ends came to 17 bases. This chain connects TRBV6-4 to TRBJ1-4, with TRBD1 as a possible D gene (6 bases). This clonotype was sampled from a woman between 50 and 59 years old with acute or convalescent COVID-19. Sequencing was done on a sample of peripheral blood. CDR3 nucleotides: TGTGCCAGCAGTGGAGACATACAGGGTATCAATGAAAAACTGTTTTTT. Protein sequence: CASSGDIQGINEKLFF.